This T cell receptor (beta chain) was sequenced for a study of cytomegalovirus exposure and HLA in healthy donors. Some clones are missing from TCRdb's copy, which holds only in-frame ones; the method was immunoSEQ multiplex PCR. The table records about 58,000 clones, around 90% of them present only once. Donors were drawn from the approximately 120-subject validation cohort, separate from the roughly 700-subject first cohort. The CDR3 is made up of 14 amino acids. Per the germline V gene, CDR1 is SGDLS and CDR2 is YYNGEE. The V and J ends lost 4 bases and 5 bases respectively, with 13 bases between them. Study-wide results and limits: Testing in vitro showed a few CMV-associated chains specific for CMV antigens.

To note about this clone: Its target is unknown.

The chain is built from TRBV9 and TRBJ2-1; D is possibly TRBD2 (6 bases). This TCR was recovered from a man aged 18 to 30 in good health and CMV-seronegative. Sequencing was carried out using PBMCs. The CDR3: CASSLGTWNNEQFF. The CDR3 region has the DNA TGTGCCAGCAGCCTCGGGACTTGGAACAATGAGCAGTTCTTC. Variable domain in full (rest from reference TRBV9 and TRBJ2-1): DSGVTQTPKHLITATGQRVTLRCSPRSGDLSVYWYQQSLDQGLQFLIQYYNGEERAKGNILERFSAQQFPDLHSELNLSSLELGDSALYFCASSLGTWNNEQFFGPGTRLTVL.